The sequence of this T cell receptor (beta chain) was determined in a study of a mutant IDH1 vaccine in newly diagnosed glioma. Study in general: Of the patients given treatment, approximately 60% were male and roughly 38% were female, and a mean age of roughly 40 years was recorded.

Sequenced by immunoSEQ multiplex PCR; TCRdb stores in-frame clones only, minus some. In the table there are tens of thousands of clones, around four fifths of which are singletons. Time point meaning: baseline, week 1 (first vaccination visit). This sample's treatment: pre-vaccination baseline after standard-of-care therapy. Germline assignment: CDR1 SGHDT and CDR2 YYEEEE. V lost 1 base and J 6 bases, leaving 8 bases between the germline ends. The CDR3 is made up of 13 amino acids. The TCR was taken from a woman in her late teens or twenties with glioma. Some clones in this sample may be carry-over from other donors' samples. This sample comprised peripheral blood mononuclear cells (PBMCs), obtained from a glioma patient treated with radiotherapy, temozolomide or both. The chain recombines TRBV5-6 with TRBJ1-5; D gene uncertain. The CDR3 reads CASSLKEGQPQHF. Here the CDR3 DNA reads TGTGCCAGCAGCTTGAAGGAGGGTCAGCCCCAGCATTTT.